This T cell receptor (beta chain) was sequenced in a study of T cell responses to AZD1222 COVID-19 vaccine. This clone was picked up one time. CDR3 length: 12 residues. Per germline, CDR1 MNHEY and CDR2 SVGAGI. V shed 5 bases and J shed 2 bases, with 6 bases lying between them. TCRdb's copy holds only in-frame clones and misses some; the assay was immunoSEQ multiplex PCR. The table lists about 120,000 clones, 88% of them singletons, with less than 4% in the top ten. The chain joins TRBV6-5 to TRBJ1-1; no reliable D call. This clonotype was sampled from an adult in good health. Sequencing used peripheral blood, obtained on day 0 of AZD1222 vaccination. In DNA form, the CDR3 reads TGTGCCAGCAGTAGGGTTAACACTGAAGCTTTCTTT. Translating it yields CASSRVNTEAFF.